This T cell receptor beta chain was recorded in a study of blood T cell repertoires in COVID-19. Study in general: COVID-19 samples, acute and convalescent, were from the United States, Italy and Spain. T cells, B-cell-depleted T cells, or PBMCs supplied cDNA or gDNA.

CDR1 is MDHEN and CDR2 is SYDVKM in the germline V gene. V lost 6 bases to trimming and J lost 5 bases, with 20 bases between them. This CDR3 has 16 amino acids. Per the original data handling: Estimates of nucleated cell counts were drawn from the amplification of reference gene primers. Method: immunoSEQ multiplex PCR; TCRdb's copy keeps in-frame clones and lacks some. Clone size and the V and J calls come from that table; the DNA yielded D and trimming. The sample holds around 220,000 clones, roughly 80% seen once. The rearrangement uses TRBV28 and TRBJ2-1, with D unresolved. The sample was peripheral blood. The clonotype was recovered from a man younger than 45 with active or convalescent COVID-19. In DNA, the CDR3 is TGTGCCAGCAGAGAGAGTTATGGTATGGTCAACAATGAGCAGTTCTTC. Translated: CASRESYGMVNNEQFF.